The source of this TCR beta chain is a study of T cells after yellow fever vaccination. Study-level information: Researchers used SMART-Seq v4 Ultra Low Input to prepare fractions that had low cell numbers.

Study findings and constraints: Peak timing came faster in the weaker secondary response, day 5 versus 15.

TCR cDNA, made by 5'RACE template switching, carried an added universal primer site and UMIs. TCRdb passed the 5' RACE reads through MiXCR, listing each CDR3 protein once. This table has some 240,000 distinct CDR3 sequences, about 3% appearing once. Trimming pared 3 bases from V and 8 bases from J, leaving 13 bases between. There are 13 residues in the CDR3. Germline loops: CDR1 SEHNR, CDR2 FQNEAQ (reference sequence). This clonotype has a count of ten or more. The antigen is not known. Sample: CD4+ T cells sorted from PBMCs, taken 10 days after the yellow fever booster vaccination. This chain uses TRBV7-9 with TRBJ1-2, with D unclear. The receptor was isolated from a man in his late teens or twenties who received the YFV17D yellow fever vaccine. CDR3 nucleotide sequence: TGTGCCAGCAGCTTGGGCCTTCAGGACGGCTACACCTTC. Residues: CASSLGLQDGYTF.